Below, 21 T cell receptor beta chains from the same sample are listed, as sequenced in a study of blood T cell repertoires in COVID-19. Using immunoSEQ multiplex PCR, the repertoire was profiled, and TCRdb retains in-frame clones only, with some absent. The sample yields roughly 35,000 clones, over 70% seen once. The specimen was peripheral blood. The receptors derive from a man between 60 and 75 years old with active COVID-19.

The chain has TRBV5-1 and TRBJ2-3; 12 nucleotides line up with TRBD2. With 7 bases clipped from V and 4 bases from J, the junction kept 13 bases outside the gene matches. The CDR3 length is 17 residues. Per germline, CDR1 SGHRS and CDR2 YFSETQ. This chain's CDR3 is CASDLAGGPLRADTQYF. The CDR3 DNA reads as TGCGCCAGCGACCTAGCGGGAGGGCCGCTTCGGGCAGATACGCAGTATTTT.

The chain joins TRBV28 to TRBJ2-7; tentatively, D is TRBD1 (6 bases). V gave up 6 bases and J gave up 3 bases, with 21 bases separating them. The CDR3 spans 16 residues. The germline V gene encodes CDR1 MDHEN and CDR2 SYDVKM. The CDR3 sequence: CASSILTPTGFYEQYF. DNA for the CDR3: TGTGCCAGCAGCATCCTGACACCTACAGGGTTCTACGAGCAGTACTTC.

This clone has a single count. J is TRBJ2-5 and V is TRBV2, with D uncertain. Germline V gene lookup returns CDR1 SNHLY and CDR2 FYNNEI. This CDR3 is 14 amino acids long. V lost 5 bases and J 5 bases, leaving 15 bases between the germline ends. The CDR3 here is CASSPGPHDETQYF. The CDR3 nucleotides are TGTGCCAGCAGTCCGGGTCCCCACGATGAGACCCAGTACTTC.

CDR3 residues: CASSESGTTYNEQFF. CDR3 bases: TGTGCCAGCAGTGAGAGCGGGACAACCTACAATGAGCAGTTCTTC. The V and J genes are TRBV2 and TRBJ2-1; D may be TRBD2 (7 bases). Per germline, CDR1 SNHLY and CDR2 FYNNEI. Trimming pared 3 bases from V and 2 bases from J, leaving 11 bases between. CDR3 length: 15 residues.

The chain recombines TRBV19 with TRBJ2-2; 7 bases are a match to TRBD2. CDR3 length: 14 amino acids. In germline, CDR1 is LNHDA, CDR2 SQIVND (reference sequence). Trimming took 5 bases from V and 5 from J; bases not matched to a gene: 5. Written as DNA, the CDR3 is TGTGCCAGTAGTTTGGGGGGGAGGACCGGGGAGCTGTTTTTT. Its translation: CASSLGGRTGELFF. Combining the CDR3 with reference TRBV19 and TRBJ2-2 gives the whole variable domain DGGITQSPKYLFRKEGQNVTLSCEQNLNHDAMYWYRQDPGQGLRLIYYSQIVNDFQKGDIAEGYSVSREKKESFPLTVTSAQKNPTAFYLCASSLGGRTGELFFGEGSRLTVL.

This chain uses TRBV27 with TRBJ1-1, with D perhaps TRBD1 (5 bases). The CDR3 runs to 15 residues. Germline CDR1 is MNHEY and CDR2 is SMNVEV (reference sequence). The ends were cut back, 4 bases at V and 2 bases at J, with 14 bases in the middle. The CDR3 loop is CASSWGGTVNTEAFF. The DNA of the CDR3 is TGTGCCAGCAGTTGGGGAGGGACGGTAAACACTGAAGCTTTCTTT.

J is TRBJ1-5 and V is TRBV5-1; 7 nucleotides match TRBD1. CDR3 length: 13 amino acids. The germline V gene encodes CDR1 SGHRS and CDR2 YFSETQ. V dropped 4 bases and J dropped 5; count of bases not matched to a gene: 3. The CDR3 coding sequence is TGCGCCAGCAGCATCACAGGGGATCAGCCCCAGCATTTT. Translating gives CASSITGDQPQHF.

V gene TRBV7-2 combines with J gene TRBJ2-1; 7 bases align to TRBD1. From germline, CDR1 is SGHTA and CDR2 FQGNSA. Unmatched junction bases numbered 5, after V lost 5 bases and J lost 7 bases. This CDR3 is built from 13 residues. The CDR3 region is CASSADRVNEQFF. The CDR3 DNA reads as TGTGCCAGCAGCGCAGACAGGGTGAATGAGCAGTTCTTC.

This clone was found once. The rearrangement joins TRBV5-1 to TRBJ1-2; 7 bases line up with TRBD1. Trimming removed 4 bases from V and 7 bases from J; junction bases left unmatched: 10. This CDR3 has 14 amino acids. Germline lookup yields CDR1 SGHRS and CDR2 YFSETQ. CDR3 loop: CASSKTGTARGYTF. For the CDR3, the DNA is TGCGCCAGCAGCAAAACCGGGACAGCGCGTGGCTACACCTTC.

This clone was seen more than once but under ten times. The chain links TRBV3-1 (or the pseudogene TRBV3-2) to TRBJ2-7; TRBD2 agrees at 13 bases. Germline V gene data show CDR1 as LGHDT and CDR2 as YNNKEL (reference sequence). The junction had 6 bases not matched to a gene; V was cut back by 2 bases and J by 2 bases. CDR3 length equals 17 residues. The CDR3 sequence: CASSQSSGTSGTYEQYF. The CDR3 nucleotides read TGTGCCAGCAGCCAATCCTCCGGGACTAGCGGGACCTACGAGCAGTACTTC.

The chain couples TRBV5-4 to TRBJ2-1; TRBD2 might be the D (5 bases). V was shortened by 4 bases and J by 9 bases, with 17 bases between the two germline ends. The CDR3 length is 14 residues. Germline assignment: CDR1 SGHNT and CDR2 YYREEE (reference sequence). DNA for the CDR3: TGTGCCAGCAGCCCGGACGAGTCTGAGGGTGAGCAGTTCTTC. It specifies CASSPDESEGEQFF.

This chain uses TRBV21-1 with TRBJ2-6; the table's TRBD1 call for D was not verified on the DNA. TRBV21-1 is given as a pseudogene. This CDR3 is built from 20 residues. The CDR3 region is CASSKGYLQGVRSGANVLTF. CDR3 bases: TGTGCCAGCAGCAAAGGGTATTTACAGGGTGTTAGATCTGGGGCCAACGTCCTGACTTTC.

This rearrangement joins TRBV6-5 to TRBJ2-3, with 10 bases fitting TRBD2. The germline gives CDR1 MNHEY, CDR2 SVGAGI. The CDR3 loop spans 15 amino acids. After removal of 7 bases from V and 1 base from J, the junction contained 5 bases not matched to a gene. CDR3 DNA: TGTGCCAGCAAGGAGCGGGAGGGCCGCACAGATACGCAGTATTTT. Protein: CASKEREGRTDTQYF.

The chain combines TRBV28 with TRBJ1-1; D is perhaps TRBD1 (5 bases). V lost 5 bases and J 4 bases, leaving 17 bases between the germline ends. There are 15 residues in the CDR3. The germline CDR1 and CDR2 sequences are MDHEN and SYDVKM. The CDR3 spells CASSGGSAQSTEAFF. DNA of the CDR3: TGTGCCAGCAGTGGGGGGAGTGCGCAGAGCACTGAAGCTTTCTTT. Supplemented by reference TRBV28 and TRBJ1-1, the full variable domain reads DVKVTQSSRYLVKRTGEKVFLECVQDMDHENMFWYRQDPGLGLRLIYFSYDVKMKEKGDIPEGYSVSREKKERFSLILESASTNQTSMYLCASSGGSAQSTEAFFGQGTRLTVV.

This clone was seen only once. The V call is TRBV19, the J call TRBJ1-5; D remains ambiguous. The CDR3 covers 15 residues. In germline, CDR1 is LNHDA, CDR2 SQIVND (reference sequence). V dropped 3 bases and J dropped 0 bases, with 9 bases sitting between them. The CDR3 is CASSIRIYSNQPQHF. CDR3 DNA sequence: TGTGCCAGTAGTATCCGAATCTATAGCAATCAGCCCCAGCATTTT. The whole variable domain, remainder taken from reference TRBV19 and TRBJ1-5, is DGGITQSPKYLFRKEGQNVTLSCEQNLNHDAMYWYRQDPGQGLRLIYYSQIVNDFQKGDIAEGYSVSREKKESFPLTVTSAQKNPTAFYLCASSIRIYSNQPQHFGDGTRLSIL.

This chain connects TRBV18 to TRBJ1-2; D gene uncertain. Trimming took off 3 bases at V and 2 bases at J, with 7 bases between the two ends. CDR1 KGHSH and CDR2 LQKENI come from the germline V gene. This CDR3 contains 13 residues. CDR3 sequence reads: CASSPGENYGYTF. DNA for the CDR3: TGTGCCAGCTCACCGGGAGAGAACTATGGCTACACCTTC.

This chain joins TRBV10-1 and TRBJ2-1; 12 nucleotides agree with TRBD2. The germline gives CDR1 WNHNN, CDR2 SYGVQD (reference sequence). J was trimmed by 7 bases and V by 6 bases; bases with no gene match: 10. CDR3 length equals 16 residues. The CDR3, as DNA: TGCGCCAGCAGCCCTGGGGCTAGCGGGAGGGATAATGAGCAGTTCTTC. Protein sequence: CASSPGASGRDNEQFF.

The chain carries TRBV24-1 and TRBJ2-1; no clear D. This CDR3 has 11 amino acids. The ends were cut back, 5 bases at V and 6 bases at J, with 4 bases in the middle. Germline loops: CDR1 KGHDR, CDR2 SFDVKD. The DNA for the CDR3 is TGTGCCACCAGTGCGGGCAATGAGCAGTTCTTC. Its translation: CATSAGNEQFF.

This rearrangement joins TRBV7-6 to TRBJ1-6; 11 bases are a match to TRBD1. V was clipped by 0 bases and J by 1 base; unmatched bases: 5. The CDR3 loop spans 19 amino acids. Germline assignment: CDR1 SGHVS and CDR2 FNYEAQ. CDR3: CASSLAAGTGGSYNSPLHF. CDR3 DNA sequence: TGTGCCAGCAGCTTAGCCGCCGGGACAGGGGGATCCTATAATTCACCCCTCCACTTT.

The gene calls are TRBV5-1 and TRBJ2-5; D remains ambiguous. V was trimmed by 1 base and J by 1 base, leaving 5 bases between them. CDR3 length: 13 residues. The germline CDR1 and CDR2 sequences are SGHRS and YFSETQ. The CDR3: CASSLSGQETQYF. In nucleotides, the CDR3 is TGCGCCAGCAGCTTGTCGGGCCAAGAGACCCAGTACTTC.

J is TRBJ1-3 and V is TRBV30, with 8 bases matching TRBD1. Germline values: CDR1 GTSNPN, CDR2 SVGIG (reference sequence). V trimming: 7 bases; J trimming: 4 bases; junction bases outside the gene matches: 6. The length of the CDR3 is 13 residues. The CDR3 region is CASLRGPGNTIYF. Written as DNA, the CDR3 is TGTGCCTCCCTCAGGGGGCCCGGAAACACCATATATTTT.